A single sample is the source of the 26 T cell receptor beta chains below, sequenced in a study of naive and memory T cell subsets (TCRdb year 2017). The method behind the library was UMI-ligation and nested PCR. TCRdb shows the sequencer as Illumina MiSeq. The beta constant-region primer consisted of an equimolar mixture of two oligonucleotides that together covered TRBC1 and TRBC2. The ligated cDNA went through four rounds of PCR with nested alpha and beta constant-region primers together with the SP2 primer. Clones were called with MiXCR by TCRdb after fastp trimmed the public reads at Q25, and only in-frame beta chains were retained. Merged by CDR3 protein, the rows form single entries marked with the most common genes and DNA. This sample lists under 35,000 distinct CDR3 sequences; around a sixth were detected once. The top ten constitute approximately 3.6% of the sample. The sample was effector memory CD4+ T cells from blood. This specimen's cell subset or site label, interpreted: effector memory, CD45RA- CD27-. The origin of the receptors is a human donor in good health.

The rearrangement joins TRBV7-9 to TRBJ2-3, with no clear D. Germline loops: CDR1 SEHNR, CDR2 FQNEAQ (reference sequence). With 6 bases removed from V and 2 bases from J, the gap between germline ends came to 6 bases. CDR3 length equals 12 residues. The CDR3 DNA sequence: TGTGCCAGCAGTAGTCTCACAGATACGCAGTATTTT. Translating it yields CASSSLTDTQYF.

CDR3: CSAQKRQGAEDTQYF. The DNA for the CDR3 is TGCAGTGCTCAGAAAAGACAGGGGGCGGAAGATACGCAGTATTTT. V gene TRBV20-1 combines with J gene TRBJ2-3; 10 bases are a match to TRBD1. The CDR3 length is 15 residues. J lost 5 bases, V lost 5 bases, and 10 bases had no gene match. CDR1 DFQATT and CDR2 SNEGSKA come from the germline V gene (reference sequence).

This sequence joins TRBV6-1 and TRBJ1-6; 10 bases are shared with TRBD1. CDR1 is MNHNS and CDR2 is SASEGT in the germline V gene. This CDR3 region has 16 residues. The V segment lost 6 bases and the J segment 7 bases; nucleotides outside the gene matches: 9. In DNA, the CDR3 is TGTGCCAGCAGACACAGGACAGGGGGTAGCAATTCACCCCTCCACTTT. Encoded protein: CASRHRTGGSNSPLHF.

The table lists this clonotype with many counts. V gene TRBV20-1 combines with J gene TRBJ1-2, with D uncertain. Trimming left V 4 bases short and J 8 bases short, with 20 bases between. The CDR3 covers 14 residues. CDR1 is DFQATT and CDR2 is SNEGSKA in the germline V gene (reference sequence). The CDR3 DNA reads TGCAGTGCTACAGCCTTCGGGGAACTCGGCGGCTACACCTTC. Its translation is CSATAFGELGGYTF.

The chain recombines TRBV10-3 with TRBJ2-5; D is uncertain. This CDR3 has 11 residues. The germline V and J ends were trimmed by 3 bases and 4 bases, with 3 bases remaining between them. CDR1 is ENHRY and CDR2 is SYGVKD in the germline V gene. Here the CDR3 reads CAISDLETQYF. DNA of the CDR3: TGTGCCATCAGTGACCTAGAGACCCAGTACTTC.

This clonotype came up a few times. The chain has TRBV25-1 and TRBJ2-1, with 11 positions matching TRBD2. The germline CDR1 and CDR2 sequences are MGHDK and SYGVNS. The CDR3 length is 13 residues. The ends lost 6 bases at V and 9 bases at J; junction bases unmatched: 4. CDR3 residues: CASSLLAGGEQFF. CDR3 nucleotide sequence: TGTGCCAGCAGCTTGCTAGCGGGAGGTGAGCAGTTCTTC.

V gene TRBV6-2 or TRBV6-3 combines with J gene TRBJ2-1, with 14 nucleotides matching TRBD2. The CDR3 covers 15 residues. The germline V gene encodes CDR1 MNHEY and CDR2 SVGEGT. J gave up 8 bases and V 5 bases, and 5 bases lay outside the gene matches. The CDR3 is CASSKETSGRDEQFF. For the CDR3, the DNA is TGTGCCAGCAGTAAAGAGACTAGCGGGAGGGATGAGCAGTTCTTC.

J is TRBJ2-2 and V is TRBV10-3; TRBD2 matches 9 bases. The CDR3 has 16 residues. Germline V gene lookup returns CDR1 ENHRY and CDR2 SYGVKD. After removal of 4 bases from V and 3 bases from J, the junction contained 6 bases not matched to a gene. The CDR3 DNA is TGTGCCATCAGTGGGGGCGGGAGGGCCTACACCGGGGAGCTGTTTTTT. Translation gives CAISGGGRAYTGELFF.

With regard to this clonotype: A much larger clonotype is one base distant, so this may be a read error. It is likely a read error, because the conserved phenylalanine at the end of the CDR3 is missing. This rearrangement joins TRBV20-1 to TRBJ1-2; weak D call: TRBD1 (5 bases). The CDR3 loop spans 12 amino acids. Germline V CDR1 and CDR2: DFQATT, SNEGSKA (reference sequence). The DNA of the CDR3 is TGCGGGCTCCAGGGCCCCCTCCCTGGCTACACCCTC. This sequence encodes CGLQGPLPGYTL.

The chain links TRBV24-1 to TRBJ1-1; D ambiguous. V was trimmed by 10 bases and J by 1 base, leaving 0 bases between them. The CDR3 is 9 amino acids. From germline, CDR1 is KGHDR and CDR2 SFDVKD. CDR3 coding DNA: TGTGCCACGAACACTGAAGCTTTCTTT. This sequence encodes CATNTEAFF.

This clonotype has just a few counts. This sequence joins TRBV19 and TRBJ2-1; 7 bases map to TRBD2. Germline V CDR1 and CDR2: LNHDA, SQIVND (reference sequence). The CDR3 covers 15 residues. The trim removed 4 bases at V and 6 bases at J, leaving 9 bases unmatched. CDR3 sequence reads: CASSTPGTNRNEQFF. The CDR3 coding sequence is TGTGCCAGTAGTACACCCGGGACTAATCGCAATGAGCAGTTCTTC.

This clonotype was detected a few times. A much larger clone differs by one base, so this may be a read error. This chain links TRBV27 with TRBJ2-7; 7 bases map to TRBD1. V shed 5 bases, J shed 6 bases, and the junction held 10 bases outside the gene matches. Germline-derived CDR1 and CDR2 are MNHEY and SMNVEV (reference sequence). The CDR3 runs to 14 residues. CDR3 in DNA: TGTGCCAGCAGTGCTACAGGGGCAGCCTTCGAGCAGTACTTC. It codes for CASSATGAAFEQYF.

J is TRBJ2-4 and V is TRBV7-9; unclear D gene. V lost 5 bases to trimming and J lost 1 base, with 12 bases between them. The germline CDR1 and CDR2 sequences are SEHNR and FQNEAQ (reference sequence). This CDR3 comprises 15 residues. CDR3 protein: CASSTQTLAKNIQYF. In nucleotides, the CDR3 is TGTGCCAGCAGCACCCAGACGTTGGCCAAAAACATTCAGTACTTC.

The chain recombines TRBV23-1 with TRBJ1-1; TRBD1 might be the D (6 bases). TRBV23-1 is known as an ORF, though its function is uncertain. The CDR3 length is 13 residues. V was cut by 6 bases and J by 1 base, with 9 bases left in between. The CDR3 DNA sequence: TGCGCCAGCAGGAGGGGGAGGAACACTGAAGCTTTCTTT. The encoded protein is CASRRGRNTEAFF.

A few counts support this clonotype. The rearrangement uses TRBV9 and TRBJ2-2; TRBD1 is a possible D gene (6 bases). The CDR3 covers 15 residues. Germline loops: CDR1 SGDLS, CDR2 YYNGEE. The ends were cut back, 6 bases at V and 1 base at J, with 13 bases in the middle. The CDR3 DNA follows: TGTGCCAGCATCCAGGGGCCCTTGAACACCGGGGAGCTGTTTTTT. Its protein is CASIQGPLNTGELFF.

This clonotype has a count of ten or more. V gene TRBV7-3 combines with J gene TRBJ2-3, with D uncertain. The CDR3 contains 16 residues. CDR1 and CDR2 from the germline V gene are SGHTA and FQGTGA. Trimming cost V 1 base and J 2 bases, with 13 bases left between them. CDR3 coding DNA: TGTGCCAGCAGCTTAATTGGCAGAACTTTCACAGATACGCAGTATTTT. Its protein product is CASSLIGRTFTDTQYF.

This clonotype was detected only a few times. One end of the junction does not line up with germline, which may come from a read error. V is TRBV25-1 and J is TRBJ1-1; no clear D. The CDR3 loop spans 12 amino acids. CDR1 is MGHDK and CDR2 is SYGVNS in the germline V gene. CDR3 protein: CACRGVVGYAFF. The CDR3 nucleotides are TGTGCCTGCAGAGGCGTGGTAGGATACGCTTTCTTT.

The chain links TRBV28 to TRBJ2-3; 7 bases align to TRBD1. The CDR3 has 14 residues. Trimming cost V 6 bases and J 8 bases; bases outside gene matches: 11. Germline-derived CDR1 and CDR2 are MDHEN and SYDVKM. The CDR3 here is CASSPGTAVGTQYF. In DNA form, the CDR3 reads TGTGCCAGCAGCCCCGGGACAGCAGTCGGTACGCAGTATTTT.

Only a few counts were recorded for this clonotype. This chain uses TRBV12-3 or TRBV12-4 with TRBJ1-2; 11 bases line up with TRBD1. The ends lost 2 bases at V and 8 bases at J; junction bases unmatched: 7. The CDR3 is 15 residues long. The CDR3 region has the DNA TGTGCCAGCAGTTTATCGGGACAGGGGGTGTTGGGCTACACCTTC. Protein: CASSLSGQGVLGYTF.

The rearrangement links TRBV12-3 or TRBV12-4 to TRBJ1-5; no definite D call. The ends were cut back, 6 bases at V and 0 bases at J, with 12 bases in the middle. This CDR3 contains 15 residues. This CDR3 reads CASSPSRSSNQPQHF. In DNA, the CDR3 is TGTGCCAGCAGCCCTTCCCGGTCTAGCAATCAGCCCCAGCATTTT.

In this sample, this clonotype turned up a few times. The chain has TRBV12-3 or TRBV12-4 and TRBJ1-1; TRBD1 is a possible D gene (5 bases). The V end was cut by 0 bases, the J end by 0 bases, with 8 bases between. The CDR3 is 15 residues long. Written as DNA, the CDR3 is TGTGCCAGCAGTTTAGCTAGGGGCATGAACACTGAAGCTTTCTTT. Protein: CASSLARGMNTEAFF.

This clonotype qualifies as medium-sized. V usage is TRBV7-2 and J usage is TRBJ1-5; possible D gene TRBD1, 5 bases. There are 14 residues in the CDR3. Germline V CDR1 and CDR2: SGHTA, FQGNSA. V lost 5 bases to trimming and J lost 4 bases, with 12 bases between them. The CDR3 loop is CASSPSGGNQPQHF. CDR3 DNA sequence: TGTGCCAGCAGCCCCAGTGGGGGAAATCAGCCCCAGCATTTT.

This chain connects TRBV30 to TRBJ2-5; 14 bases align to TRBD2. This CDR3 spans 16 amino acids. The germline gives CDR1 GTSNPN, CDR2 SVGIG (reference sequence). V trimming: 0 bases; J trimming: 4 bases; junction bases outside the gene matches: 4. This CDR3 is CAWSVGTSGRAETQYF. CDR3 sequence (DNA): TGTGCCTGGAGTGTGGGGACTAGCGGGAGAGCAGAGACCCAGTACTTC.

In this sample, this clonotype turned up many times. This chain links TRBV28 with TRBJ1-2, with unresolved D. Germline loops: CDR1 MDHEN, CDR2 SYDVKM. V was trimmed by 5 bases and J by 6 bases, leaving 4 bases between them. This CDR3 has 10 residues. CDR3 residues: CASSQNGYTF. DNA for the CDR3: TGTGCCAGCAGTCAAAATGGCTACACCTTC.

This chain joins TRBV7-2 and TRBJ1-3; D is unclear. The CDR3 is 15 amino acids. In germline, CDR1 is SGHTA, CDR2 FQGNSA. Between the trimmed V and J ends, which lost 2 bases and 0 bases, there was a span of 8 bases. CDR3: CASSLNSVSGNTIYF. The CDR3 DNA sequence: TGTGCCAGCAGCTTAAACTCCGTCTCTGGAAACACCATATATTTT.

This clonotype appeared a few times. This chain links TRBV14 with TRBJ2-3; D unclear. The germline V and J ends were trimmed by 4 bases and 2 bases, with 10 bases remaining between them. CDR1 and CDR2 (germline): SGHDN, FVKESK. This CDR3 has 14 residues. This CDR3 reads CASSPLSLTDTQYF. For the CDR3, the DNA is TGTGCCAGCAGCCCCTTAAGCCTCACAGATACGCAGTATTTT. The complete variable domain, with remaining parts taken from reference TRBV14 and TRBJ2-3, reads EAGVTQFPSHSVIEKGQTVTLRCDPISGHDNLYWYRRVMGKEIKFLLHFVKESKQDESGMPNNRFLAERTGGTYSTLKVQPAELEDSGVYFCASSPLSLTDTQYFGPGTRLTVL.